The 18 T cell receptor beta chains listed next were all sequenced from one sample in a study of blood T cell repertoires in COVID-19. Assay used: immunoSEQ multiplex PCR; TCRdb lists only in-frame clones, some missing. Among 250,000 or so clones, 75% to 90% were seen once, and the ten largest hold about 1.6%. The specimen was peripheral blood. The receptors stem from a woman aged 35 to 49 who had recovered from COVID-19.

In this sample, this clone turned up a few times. CDR3 loop: CASSLAPQGSENIQYF. The DNA of the CDR3 is TGCGCCAGCAGCTTGGCCCCACAGGGTTCCGAAAACATTCAGTACTTC. V and J are TRBV5-1 and TRBJ2-4; D perhaps matches TRBD1 (6 bases). This CDR3 contains 16 residues. CDR1 SGHRS and CDR2 YFSETQ come from the germline V gene. Trimming took 0 bases from V and 5 from J, leaving 15 bases between them. The full variable domain, its missing parts supplied by reference TRBV5-1 and TRBJ2-4, is KAGVTQTPRYLIKTRGQQVTLSCSPISGHRSVSWYQQTPGQGLQFLFEYFSETQRNKGNFPGRFSGRQFSNSRSEMNVSTLELGDSALYLCASSLAPQGSENIQYFGAGTRLSVL.

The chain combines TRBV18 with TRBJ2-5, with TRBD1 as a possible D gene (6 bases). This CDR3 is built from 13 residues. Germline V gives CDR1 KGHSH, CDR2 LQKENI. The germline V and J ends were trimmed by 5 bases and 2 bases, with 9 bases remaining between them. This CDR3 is CASSGQGQETQYF. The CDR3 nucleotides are TGTGCCAGCTCAGGGCAGGGGCAAGAGACCCAGTACTTC. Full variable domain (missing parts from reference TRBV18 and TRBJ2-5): NAGVMQNPRHLVRRRGQEARLRCSPMKGHSHVYWYRQLPEEGLKFMVYLQKENIIDESGMPKERFSAEFPKEGPSILRIQQVVRGDSAAYFCASSGQGQETQYFGPGTRLLVL.

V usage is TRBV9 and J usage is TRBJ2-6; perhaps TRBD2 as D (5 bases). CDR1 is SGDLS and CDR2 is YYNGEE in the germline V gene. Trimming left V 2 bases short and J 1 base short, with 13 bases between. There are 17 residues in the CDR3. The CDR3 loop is CASSVSRGFSGANVLTF. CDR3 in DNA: TGTGCCAGCAGCGTCTCCCGGGGTTTTTCTGGGGCCAACGTCCTGACTTTC.

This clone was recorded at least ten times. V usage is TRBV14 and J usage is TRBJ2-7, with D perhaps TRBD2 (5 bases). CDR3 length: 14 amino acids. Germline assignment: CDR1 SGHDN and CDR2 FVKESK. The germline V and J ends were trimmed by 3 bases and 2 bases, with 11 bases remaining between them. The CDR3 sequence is CASSHRTEPYEQYF. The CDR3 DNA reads TGTGCCAGCAGCCACCGGACTGAGCCCTACGAGCAGTACTTC.

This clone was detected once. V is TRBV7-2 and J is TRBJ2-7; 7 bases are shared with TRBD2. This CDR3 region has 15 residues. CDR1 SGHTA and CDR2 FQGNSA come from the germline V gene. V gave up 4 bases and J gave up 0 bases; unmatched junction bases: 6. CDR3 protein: CASSSRAGSSYEQYF. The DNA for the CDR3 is TGTGCCAGCAGCTCGCGAGCGGGGAGCTCCTACGAGCAGTACTTC.

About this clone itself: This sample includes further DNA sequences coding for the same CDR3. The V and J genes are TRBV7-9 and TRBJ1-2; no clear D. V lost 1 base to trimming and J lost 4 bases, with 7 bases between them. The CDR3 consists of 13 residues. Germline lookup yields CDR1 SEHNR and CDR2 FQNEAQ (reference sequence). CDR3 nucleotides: TGTGCCAGCAGCTTAGTAGGGAGCTATGGCTACACCTTC. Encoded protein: CASSLVGSYGYTF. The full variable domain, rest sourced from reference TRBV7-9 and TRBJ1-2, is DTGVSQNPRHKITKRGQNVTFRCDPISEHNRLYWYRQTLGQGPEFLTYFQNEAQLEKSRLLSDRFSAERPKGSFSTLEIQRTEQGDSAMYLCASSLVGSYGYTFGSGTRLTVV.

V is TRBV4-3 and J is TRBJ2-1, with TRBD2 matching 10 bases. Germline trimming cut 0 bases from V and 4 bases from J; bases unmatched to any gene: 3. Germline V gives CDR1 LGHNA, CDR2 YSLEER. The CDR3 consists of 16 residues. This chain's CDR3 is CASSQDETSGYNEQFF. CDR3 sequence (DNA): TGCGCCAGCAGCCAAGACGAGACTAGCGGGTACAATGAGCAGTTCTTC.

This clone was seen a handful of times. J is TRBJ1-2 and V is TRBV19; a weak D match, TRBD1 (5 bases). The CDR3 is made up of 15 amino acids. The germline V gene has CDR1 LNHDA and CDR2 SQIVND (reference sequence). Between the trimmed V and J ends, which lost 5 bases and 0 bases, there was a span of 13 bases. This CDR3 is CASSPTRGTNYGYTF. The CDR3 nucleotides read TGTGCCAGTAGTCCCACACGGGGGACTAACTATGGCTACACCTTC.

CDR3 amino acids: CASSQDPGALVNEKLFF. The CDR3 DNA follows: TGCGCCAGCAGCCAAGACCCAGGGGCGCTCGTTAATGAAAAACTGTTTTTT. The chain carries TRBV4-3 and TRBJ1-4; maybe TRBD1 (6 bases). The V gene lost 0 bases and the J gene lost 4 bases, with 15 bases spanning the gap. Germline V gene data show CDR1 as LGHNA and CDR2 as YSLEER. The CDR3 consists of 17 residues.

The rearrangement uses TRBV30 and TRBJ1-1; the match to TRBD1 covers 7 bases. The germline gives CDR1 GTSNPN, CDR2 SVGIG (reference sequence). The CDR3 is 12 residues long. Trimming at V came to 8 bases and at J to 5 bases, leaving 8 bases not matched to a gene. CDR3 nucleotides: TGTGCCCGAAGACAGGGAGAGACTGAAGCTTTCTTT. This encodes CARRQGETEAFF.

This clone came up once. The CDR3 region is CASSSQGRGNGYTF. DNA for the CDR3: TGTGCCAGCAGCTCCCAGGGCAGGGGAAATGGCTACACCTTC. The J gene is TRBJ1-2, the V gene TRBV9; perhaps TRBD1 as D (6 bases). This CDR3 has 14 amino acids. Germline V gene sequence: CDR1 SGDLS, CDR2 YYNGEE. V was shortened by 4 bases and J by 6 bases, with 16 bases between the two germline ends.

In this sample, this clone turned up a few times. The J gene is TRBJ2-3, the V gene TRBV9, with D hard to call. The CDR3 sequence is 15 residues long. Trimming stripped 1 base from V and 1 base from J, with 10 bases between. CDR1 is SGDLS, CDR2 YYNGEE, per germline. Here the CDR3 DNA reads TGTGCCAGCAGCGTACAGCACAGCCGCACAGATACGCAGTATTTT. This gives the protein CASSVQHSRTDTQYF.

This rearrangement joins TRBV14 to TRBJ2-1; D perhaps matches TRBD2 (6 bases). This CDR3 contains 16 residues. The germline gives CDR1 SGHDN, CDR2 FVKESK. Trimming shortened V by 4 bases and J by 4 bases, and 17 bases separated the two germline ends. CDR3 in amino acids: CASSPRRDSAYNEQFF. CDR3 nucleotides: TGTGCCAGCAGCCCCCGACGGGACTCCGCTTACAATGAGCAGTTCTTC.

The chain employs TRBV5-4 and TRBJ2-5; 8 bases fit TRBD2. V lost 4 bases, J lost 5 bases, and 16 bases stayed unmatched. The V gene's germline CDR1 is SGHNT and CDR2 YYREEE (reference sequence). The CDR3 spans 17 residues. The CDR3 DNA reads TGTGCCAGCAGCCGGGGGACTAGTGATTTGGGAGAGGAGACCCAGTACTTC. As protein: CASSRGTSDLGEETQYF.

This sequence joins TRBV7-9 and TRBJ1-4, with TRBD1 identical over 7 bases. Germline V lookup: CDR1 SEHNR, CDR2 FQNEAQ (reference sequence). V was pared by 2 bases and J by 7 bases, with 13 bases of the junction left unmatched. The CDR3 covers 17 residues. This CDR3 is CASSLSVPRGKGEKLFF. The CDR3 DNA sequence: TGTGCCAGCAGCTTATCCGTCCCCAGGGGGAAAGGTGAAAAACTGTTTTTT.

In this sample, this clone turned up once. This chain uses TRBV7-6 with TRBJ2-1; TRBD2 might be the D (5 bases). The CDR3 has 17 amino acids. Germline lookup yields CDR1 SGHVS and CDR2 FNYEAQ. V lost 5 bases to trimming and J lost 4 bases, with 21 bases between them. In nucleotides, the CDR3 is TGTGCCAGCAGCCCATCGGCTAGCTCGTCGGTTTACAATGAGCAGTTCTTC. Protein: CASSPSASSSVYNEQFF.

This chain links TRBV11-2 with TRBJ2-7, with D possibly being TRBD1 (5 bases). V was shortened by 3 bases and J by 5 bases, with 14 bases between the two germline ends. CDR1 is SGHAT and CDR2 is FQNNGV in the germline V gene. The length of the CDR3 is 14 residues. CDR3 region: CASSFGQGDDEQYF. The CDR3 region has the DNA TGTGCCAGCAGCTTTGGTCAGGGTGACGACGAGCAGTACTTC.

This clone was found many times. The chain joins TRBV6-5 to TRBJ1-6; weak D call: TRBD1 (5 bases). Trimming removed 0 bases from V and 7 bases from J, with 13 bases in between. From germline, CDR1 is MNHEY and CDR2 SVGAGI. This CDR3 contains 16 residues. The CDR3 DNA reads TGTGCCAGCAGTTACTCGGCGGGACTGGAAAATTCACCCCTCCACTTT. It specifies CASSYSAGLENSPLHF.